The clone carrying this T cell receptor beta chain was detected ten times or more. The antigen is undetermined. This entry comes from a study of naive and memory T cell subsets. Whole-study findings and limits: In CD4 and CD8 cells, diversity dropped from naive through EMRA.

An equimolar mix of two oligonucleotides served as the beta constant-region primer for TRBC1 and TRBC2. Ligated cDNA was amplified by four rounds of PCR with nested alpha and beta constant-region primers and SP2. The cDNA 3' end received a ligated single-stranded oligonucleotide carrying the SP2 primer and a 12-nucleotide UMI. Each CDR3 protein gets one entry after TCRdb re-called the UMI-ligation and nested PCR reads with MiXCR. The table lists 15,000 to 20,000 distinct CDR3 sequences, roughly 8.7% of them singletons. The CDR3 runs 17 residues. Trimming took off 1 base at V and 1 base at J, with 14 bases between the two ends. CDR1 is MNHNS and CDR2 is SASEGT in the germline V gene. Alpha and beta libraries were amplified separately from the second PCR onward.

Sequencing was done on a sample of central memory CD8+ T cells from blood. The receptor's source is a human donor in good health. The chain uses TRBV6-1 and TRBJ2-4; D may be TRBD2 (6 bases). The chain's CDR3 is CASSEESGEGAKNIQYF. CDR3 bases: TGTGCCAGCAGTGAAGAGTCGGGGGAAGGGGCCAAAAACATTCAGTACTTC.